These T cell receptor beta chains were read from a single sample in a study of blood T cell repertoires in COVID-19. Clones were sequenced by immunoSEQ multiplex PCR, and TCRdb holds only the in-frame ones, with some missing. Among a few hundred thousand clones listed, roughly 91% were seen once. The sequenced sample consisted of peripheral blood. These receptors originate from a man aged 30-40 years with acute or convalescent COVID-19. Both conserved end residues are part of each CDR3. A D gene is named only where the DNA matches it firmly. Only some rows state a clone size, as once, few, many or a class for expanded clones.

d_gene | j_gene | abundance | v_gene | CDR3aa | CDR3nt
- | TRBJ1-3 | - | TRBV4-1 | CASSQDGTRGTRGNTIYF | TGCGCCAGCAGCCAAGATGGAACCAGGGGAACACGAGGAAACACCATATATTTT
- | TRBJ1-4 | - | TRBV30 | CAWSRQGGEKLFF | TGTGCCTGGAGCCGTCAGGGAGGTGAAAAACTGTTTTTT
TRBD2 | TRBJ2-7 | - | TRBV5-1 | CASSWVRNSGSGYEQYF | TGCGCCAGCAGCTGGGTTAGGAATAGCGGGAGTGGGTACGAGCAGTACTTC
- | TRBJ2-7 | - | TRBV10-2 | CASSESRVPPQYF | TGCGCCAGCAGTGAGTCGAGGGTTCCGCCGCAGTACTTC
- | TRBJ1-3 | once | TRBV4-1 | CASSQDGGGGNTIYF | TGCGCCAGCAGCCAAGACGGGGGAGGTGGAAACACCATATATTTT
- | TRBJ2-3 | - | TRBV12-3/TRBV12-4 | CASSLVGGDTQYF | TGTGCCAGCAGCCTAGTGGGCGGGGATACGCAGTATTTT
- | TRBJ2-3 | - | TRBV7-3 | CASSKGTKGTDTQYF | TGTGCCAGCAGCAAGGGGACAAAGGGCACAGATACGCAGTATTTT
- | TRBJ1-2 | - | TRBV28 | CASSSGTLGYTF | TGTGCCAGCAGTTCCGGGACATTAGGCTACACCTTC
- | TRBJ1-4 | - | TRBV28 | CASSPEYSLFF | TGTGCCAGCAGTCCCGAATACAGTTTGTTTTTT
- | TRBJ1-1 | - | TRBV6-6 | CASSSAGAGTEAFF | TGTGCCAGCAGCTCCGCTGGGGCTGGGACTGAAGCTTTCTTT
- | TRBJ1-6 | - | TRBV2 | CASSEGRVYSPLHF | TGTGCCAGCAGTGAAGGGCGGGTTTATTCACCCCTCCACTTT
- | TRBJ1-2 | - | TRBV28 | CASSTGGYGYTF | TGTGCCAGCAGTACGGGGGGTTATGGCTACACCTTC
- | TRBJ1-6 | - | TRBV14 | CASSLPSSPLHF | TGTGCCAGCAGCCTCCCCTCTTCACCCCTCCACTTT
TRBD1 | TRBJ1-2 | once | TRBV29-1 | CSATEDRVCYGYTF | TGCAGCGCTACTGAGGACAGGGTGTGTTATGGCTACACCTTC
- | TRBJ1-5 | few | TRBV2 | CASSAWASNQPQHF | TGTGCCAGCAGTGCATGGGCTAGCAATCAGCCCCAGCATTTT
- | TRBJ1-5 | few | TRBV7-3 | CASSLRGQGCNQPQHF | TGTGCCAGCAGCTTAAGGGGTCAGGGTTGCAATCAGCCCCAGCATTTT
- | TRBJ2-6 | once | TRBV5-6 | CASSPRLTSGANVLTF | TGTGCCAGCAGCCCACGACTCACTTCTGGGGCCAACGTCCTGACTTTC
- | TRBJ2-3 | once | TRBV18 | CASSPPGQQTDTQYF | TGTGCCAGCTCACCACCGGGACAACAAACAGATACGCAGTATTTT
TRBD2 | TRBJ2-3 | - | TRBV24-1 | CATSVGGSGIDTQYF | TGTGCCACCAGTGTTGGCGGGAGTGGGATAGATACGCAGTATTTT
TRBD1 | TRBJ2-1 | - | TRBV5-1 | CASSLAGTGFRNEQFF | TGCGCCAGCAGCTTGGCCGGGACAGGGTTTAGGAATGAGCAGTTCTTC
TRBD1 | TRBJ1-2 | - | TRBV19 | CASSDGRGRENYGYTF | TGTGCCAGTAGTGACGGCAGGGGGCGAGAGAACTATGGCTACACCTTC
TRBD1 | TRBJ1-2 | - | TRBV28 | CASSPGQEVVKGGYTF | TGTGCCAGCAGTCCCGGACAGGAGGTGGTAAAGGGTGGCTACACCTTC
- | TRBJ2-1 | - | TRBV12-5 | CASGSPRQLNEQFF | TGTGCTAGTGGTTCGCCGCGACAGCTCAATGAGCAGTTCTTC
TRBD1 | TRBJ1-2 | - | TRBV18 | CASFPGTGLYGYTF | TGTGCCTCCTTTCCTGGGACAGGGCTCTATGGCTACACCTTC
- | TRBJ2-3 | once | TRBV24-1 | CATSDFGTPQYF | TGTGCCACCAGTGATTTCGGGACTCCGCAGTATTTT
- | TRBJ1-1 | - | TRBV6-1 | CASSELPRSAEAFF | TGTGCCAGCAGTGAACTCCCTAGGAGTGCTGAAGCTTTCTTT
TRBD1 | TRBJ2-1 | - | TRBV25-1 | CASSESRQGGQFF | TGTGCCAGCAGTGAATCCCGACAGGGGGGACAGTTCTTC
TRBD1 | TRBJ2-7 | once | TRBV28 | CATTPGQGFILYEQYF | TGTGCCACTACACCTGGACAGGGGTTCATTCTCTACGAGCAGTACTTC
TRBD2 | TRBJ2-5 | - | TRBV3-1/TRBV3-2 | CASSQVTSGRSETQYF | TGTGCCAGCAGCCAAGTAACTAGCGGGAGAAGTGAGACCCAGTACTTC
- | TRBJ1-5 | - | TRBV6-5 | CASRSLSGGNQPQHF | TGTGCCAGCAGGTCTCTCTCGGGAGGGAATCAGCCCCAGCATTTT
- | TRBJ1-1 | few | TRBV19 | CASSIPGSGAEAFF | TGTGCCAGTAGTATCCCGGGGTCAGGGGCTGAAGCTTTCTTT
TRBD1 | TRBJ1-1 | - | TRBV6-6 | CASSNDRVYTEAFF | TGTGCCAGCAGTAACGACAGGGTATACACTGAAGCTTTCTTT
TRBD1 | TRBJ1-2 | few | TRBV7-8 | CASSFDREVYTF | TGTGCCAGCAGCTTTGACAGGGAGGTCTACACCTTC
TRBD2 | TRBJ2-5 | - | TRBV5-1 | CASSSTSGETQYF | TGCGCCAGCAGCTCAACTAGCGGGGAGACCCAGTACTTC
- | TRBJ1-2 | - | TRBV11-2 | CASSPDRNYGYTF | TGTGCCAGCAGCCCCGACAGGAACTATGGCTACACCTTC
- | TRBJ1-3 | once | TRBV5-1 | CASSLAGGQGNTIYF | TGCGCCAGCAGCTTGGCCGGTGGACAGGGAAACACCATATATTTT
- | TRBJ1-1 | - | TRBV7-8 | CASSHMGARYTEAFF | TGTGCCAGCAGCCACATGGGGGCGCGGTACACTGAAGCTTTCTTT
TRBD1 | TRBJ1-1 | - | TRBV7-3 | CASSVTGQANTEAFF | TGTGCCAGCAGCGTTACGGGACAGGCGAACACTGAAGCTTTCTTT
- | TRBJ2-7 | - | TRBV5-1 | CASSLDQGNEQYF | TGCGCCAGCAGCTTGGATCAGGGAAACGAGCAGTACTTC
- | TRBJ2-1 | - | TRBV27 | CASSFPGNEQFF | TGTGCCAGCAGTTTCCCAGGCAATGAGCAGTTCTTC
- | TRBJ2-2 | - | TRBV6-5 | CASASFGTGELFF | TGTGCCAGCGCCAGTTTTGGCACCGGGGAGCTGTTTTTT
- | TRBJ1-3 | once | TRBV15 | CATSRDQGNTIYF | TGTGCCACCAGCAGAGATCAGGGAAACACCATATATTTT
TRBD1 | TRBJ1-2 | many | TRBV6-6 | CASRQEQGSNYGYTF | TGTGCCAGCAGGCAAGAACAGGGGTCGAACTATGGCTACACCTTC
- | TRBJ2-1 | once | TRBV9 | CASSVSGRNNEQFF | TGTGCCAGCAGCGTGTCCGGGAGAAACAATGAGCAGTTCTTC
TRBD1 | TRBJ1-4 | - | TRBV4-2 | CASSQTGARSEKLFF | TGTGCCAGCAGCCAGACAGGGGCGAGGAGTGAAAAACTGTTTTTT
- | TRBJ1-1 | few | TRBV10-3 | CAISAQGTNTEAFF | TGTGCCATCAGTGCTCAGGGGACCAACACTGAAGCTTTCTTT
TRBD1 | TRBJ2-5 | - | TRBV18 | CASSQTGNIETQYF | TGTGCCAGCTCACAGACAGGGAATATAGAGACCCAGTACTTC
- | TRBJ2-5 | - | TRBV27 | CASSLGQNQETQYF | TGTGCCAGCAGTCTAGGACAGAACCAAGAGACCCAGTACTTC
- | TRBJ1-2 | - | TRBV19 | CASQAGVWSSDGYTF | TGTGCCAGTCAGGCAGGGGTTTGGTCTTCTGATGGCTACACCTTC
- | TRBJ1-5 | - | TRBV7-8 | CASSLVGVMSNQPQHF | TGTGCCAGCAGCTTAGTAGGGGTGATGAGCAATCAGCCCCAGCATTTT
- | TRBJ2-7 | - | TRBV5-4 | CASSLQNSYEQYF | TGTGCCAGCAGCCTACAGAATTCCTACGAGCAGTACTTC